This T cell receptor (beta chain) derives from a study of blood T cell repertoires in COVID-19. Study-wide context: There were acute and convalescent COVID-19 samples, and they came from the United States, Italy and Spain. PBMCs, B-cell-depleted T cells, or T cells provided the cDNA or gDNA that made up the material.

Per the original methods: Amplification of reference gene primers provided the estimated nucleated cell counts. Method: immunoSEQ multiplex PCR; TCRdb's copy keeps in-frame clones and lacks some. V, J and clone size derive from that table, while D and trimming were established from the DNA sequence. The sample contains 200,000 to 250,000 clones, 65% to 85% of which appear only once. CDR3 length: 14 amino acids. V dropped 6 bases and J dropped 4; count of bases not matched to a gene: 1. Per the germline V gene, CDR1 is SEHNR and CDR2 is FQNEAQ (reference sequence). The rearrangement uses TRBV7-9 and TRBJ2-2, with TRBD1 matching over 11 bases. The receptor was derived from a woman aged 40 to 55 with active or convalescent COVID-19. The sequencing input was peripheral blood. CDR3 sequence: CASRGQGGTGELFF. The CDR3 DNA follows: TGTGCCAGCAGGGGACAGGGGGGCACCGGGGAGCTGTTTTTT.